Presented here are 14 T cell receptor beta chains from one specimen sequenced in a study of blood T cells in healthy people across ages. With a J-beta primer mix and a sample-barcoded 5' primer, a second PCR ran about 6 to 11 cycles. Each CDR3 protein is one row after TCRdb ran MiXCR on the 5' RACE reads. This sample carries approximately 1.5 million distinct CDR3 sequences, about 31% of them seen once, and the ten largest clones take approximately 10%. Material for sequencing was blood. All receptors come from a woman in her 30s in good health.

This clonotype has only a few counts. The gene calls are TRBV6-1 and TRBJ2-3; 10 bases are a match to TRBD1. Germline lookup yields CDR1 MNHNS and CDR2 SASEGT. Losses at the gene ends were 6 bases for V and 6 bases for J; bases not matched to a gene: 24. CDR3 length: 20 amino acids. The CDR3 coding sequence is TGTGCCAGCAGCCGACCCTCCCAAAGCGTGGACAGGGGGGAGGAGGATACGCAGTATTTT. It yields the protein CASSRPSQSVDRGEEDTQYF.

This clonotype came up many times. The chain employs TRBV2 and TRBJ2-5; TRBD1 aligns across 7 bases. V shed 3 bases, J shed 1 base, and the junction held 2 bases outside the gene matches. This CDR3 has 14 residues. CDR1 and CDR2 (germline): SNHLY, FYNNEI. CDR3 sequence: CASSERQGQETQYF. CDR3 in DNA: TGTGCCAGCAGTGAGCGACAGGGCCAAGAGACCCAGTACTTC.

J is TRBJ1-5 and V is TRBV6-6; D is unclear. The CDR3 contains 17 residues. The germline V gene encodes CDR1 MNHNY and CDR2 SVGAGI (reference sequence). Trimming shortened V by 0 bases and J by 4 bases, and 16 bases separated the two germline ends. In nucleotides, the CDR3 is TGTGCCAGCAGTTACTCGGAAGACCGCGGATTTAATCAGCCCCAGCATTTT. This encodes CASSYSEDRGFNQPQHF.

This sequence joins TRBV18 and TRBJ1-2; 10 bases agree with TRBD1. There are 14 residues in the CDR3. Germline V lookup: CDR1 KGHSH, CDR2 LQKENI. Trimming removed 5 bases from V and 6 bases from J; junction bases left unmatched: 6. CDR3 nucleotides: TGTGCCAGCTCAGATGCCGGGACAGGGGATGGCTACACCTTC. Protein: CASSDAGTGDGYTF.

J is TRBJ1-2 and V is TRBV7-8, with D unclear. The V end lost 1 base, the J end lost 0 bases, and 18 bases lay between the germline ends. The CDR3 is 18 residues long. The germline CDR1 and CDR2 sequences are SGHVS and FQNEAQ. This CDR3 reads CASSLDTRVSRTNYGYTF. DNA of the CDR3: TGTGCCAGCAGCTTAGACACAAGGGTTTCCCGGACTAACTATGGCTACACCTTC.

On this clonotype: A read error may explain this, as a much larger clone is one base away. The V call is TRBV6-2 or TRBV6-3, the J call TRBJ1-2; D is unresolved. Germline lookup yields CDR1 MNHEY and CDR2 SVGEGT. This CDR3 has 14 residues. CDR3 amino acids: CTSSPPRGAYGYTF. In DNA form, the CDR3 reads TGTACCAGCAGTCCCCCACGGGGTGCTTATGGCTACACCTTC.

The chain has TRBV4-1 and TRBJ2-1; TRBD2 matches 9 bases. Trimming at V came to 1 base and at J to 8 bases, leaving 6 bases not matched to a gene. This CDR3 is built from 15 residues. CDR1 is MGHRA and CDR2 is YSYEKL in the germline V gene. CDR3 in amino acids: CASSQGAGGHYEQFF. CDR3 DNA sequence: TGCGCCAGCAGCCAAGGGGCGGGGGGGCACTATGAGCAGTTCTTC.

This CDR3 reads CASSLGTGVNYEQYF. Written as DNA, the CDR3 is TGTGCCAGCAGCCTGGGGACAGGGGTTAACTACGAGCAGTACTTC. This sequence joins TRBV7-7 and TRBJ2-7; TRBD1 aligns across 10 bases. The J segment lost 3 bases and the V segment lost 5 bases, leaving 7 bases of the junction unmatched. Looked up from germline, CDR1 is SSHAT and CDR2 is FNYEAQ (reference sequence). The length of the CDR3 is 15 residues.

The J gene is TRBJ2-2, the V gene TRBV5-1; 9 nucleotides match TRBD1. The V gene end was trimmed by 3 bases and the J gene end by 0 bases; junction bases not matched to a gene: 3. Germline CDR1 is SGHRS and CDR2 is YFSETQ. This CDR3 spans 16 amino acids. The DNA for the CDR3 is TGCGCCAGCAGCTCAACAGGGGGCGCGAACACCGGGGAGCTGTTTTTT. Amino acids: CASSSTGGANTGELFF.

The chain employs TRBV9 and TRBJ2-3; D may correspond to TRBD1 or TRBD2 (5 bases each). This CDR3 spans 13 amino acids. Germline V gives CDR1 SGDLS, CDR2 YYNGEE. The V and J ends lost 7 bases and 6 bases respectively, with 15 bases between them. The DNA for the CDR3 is TGTGCCAGCCAGAGGGGCCCGGGGGATACGCAGTATTTT. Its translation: CASQRGPGDTQYF.

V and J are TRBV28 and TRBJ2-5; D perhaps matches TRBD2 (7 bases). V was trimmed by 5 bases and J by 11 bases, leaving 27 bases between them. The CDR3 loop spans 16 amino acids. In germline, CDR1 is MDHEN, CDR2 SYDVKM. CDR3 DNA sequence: TGTGCCAGCAGTCCGGGGGGCGGGGTGAAGGGGAATGAGCAGTACTTC. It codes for CASSPGGGVKGNEQYF.

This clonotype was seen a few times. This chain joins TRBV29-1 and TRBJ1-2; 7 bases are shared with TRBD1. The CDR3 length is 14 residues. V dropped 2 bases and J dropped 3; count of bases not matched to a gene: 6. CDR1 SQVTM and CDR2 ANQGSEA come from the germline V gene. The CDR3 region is CSVESRGSDYGYTF. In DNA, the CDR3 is TGCAGCGTTGAATCCAGGGGGTCCGACTATGGCTACACCTTC.

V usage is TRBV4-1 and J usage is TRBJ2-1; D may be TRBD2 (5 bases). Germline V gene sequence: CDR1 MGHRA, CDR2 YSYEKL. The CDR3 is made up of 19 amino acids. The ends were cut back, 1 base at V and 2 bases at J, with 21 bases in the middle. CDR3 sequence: CASSQVRRRPGSTYNEQFF. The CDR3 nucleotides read TGCGCCAGCAGCCAAGTGAGGAGGAGACCGGGGAGCACCTACAATGAGCAGTTCTTC.

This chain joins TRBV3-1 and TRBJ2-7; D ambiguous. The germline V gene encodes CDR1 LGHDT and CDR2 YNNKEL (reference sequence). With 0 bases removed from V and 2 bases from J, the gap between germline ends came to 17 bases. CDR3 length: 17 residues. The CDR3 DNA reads TGTGCCAGCAGCCAAGAATCGGCGGTCTTAGGAGCCTACGAGCAGTACTTC. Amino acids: CASSQESAVLGAYEQYF.